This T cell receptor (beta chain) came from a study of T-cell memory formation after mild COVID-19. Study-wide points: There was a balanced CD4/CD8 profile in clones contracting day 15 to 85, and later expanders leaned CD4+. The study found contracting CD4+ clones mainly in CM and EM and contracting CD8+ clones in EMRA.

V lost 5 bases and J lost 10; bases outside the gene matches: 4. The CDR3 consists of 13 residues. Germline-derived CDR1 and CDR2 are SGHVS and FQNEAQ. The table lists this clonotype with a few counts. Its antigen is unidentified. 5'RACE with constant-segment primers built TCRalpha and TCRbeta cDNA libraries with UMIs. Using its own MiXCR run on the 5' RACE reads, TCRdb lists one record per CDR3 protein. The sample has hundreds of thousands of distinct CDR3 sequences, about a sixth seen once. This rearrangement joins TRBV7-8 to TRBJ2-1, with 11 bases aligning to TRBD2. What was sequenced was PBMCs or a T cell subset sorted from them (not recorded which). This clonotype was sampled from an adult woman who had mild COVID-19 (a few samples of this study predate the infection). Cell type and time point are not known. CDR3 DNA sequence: TGTGCCAGCAGCGGGGTAGCGGGGGGGGAGCAGTTCTTC. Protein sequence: CASSGVAGGEQFF.